This is a list of T cell receptor beta chains from one sample in a study of Graves' ophthalmopathy and Graves' hyperthyroidism. In TCRdb, the multiplex PCR reads were re-called with MiXCR into one record per CDR3 protein. The profile covers roughly 610,000 distinct CDR3 sequences, with about a fifth appearing a single time and about 6.6% taken by the ten largest. Material: peripheral blood. The receptors shown here come from a woman younger than 30 with stable Graves' hyperthyroidism. Some clones in this sample may be carry-over from other donors' samples. The CDR3 runs from the conserved cysteine through the conserved F or W. Fields, in order: V gene, D gene, clone size, J gene, CDR3 protein, CDR3 DNA. A D gene is named only where the DNA matches it firmly. Where a row states a size, it is once, few, many or the class of an expanded clone; other rows omit it.

V gene: TRBV11-2; D gene: TRBD1; clone size: many; J gene: TRBJ2-2; CDR3 protein: CASRIPGQPNTGELFF; CDR3 DNA: TGTGCCAGCAGGATACCGGGACAGCCGAACACCGGGGAGCTGTTTTTT
V gene: TRBV6-1; D gene: TRBD1; clone size: many; J gene: TRBJ2-6; CDR3 protein: CASSKDRTGANVLTF; CDR3 DNA: TGTGCCAGCAGCAAGGACAGGACTGGGGCCAACGTCCTGACTTTC
V gene: TRBV6-1; D gene: .; clone size: .; J gene: TRBJ1-1; CDR3 protein: CASSEQLELEAFF; CDR3 DNA: TGTGCCAGCAGTGAACAACTGGAACTTGAAGCTTTCTTT
V gene: TRBV19; D gene: TRBD1; clone size: .; J gene: TRBJ1-3; CDR3 protein: CASSTGTGAGNTIYF; CDR3 DNA: TGTGCCAGTAGCACAGGGACAGGGGCTGGAAACACCATATATTTT
V gene: TRBV20-1; D gene: .; clone size: many; J gene: TRBJ2-2; CDR3 protein: CSARESQGTGELFF; CDR3 DNA: TGCAGTGCTAGAGAATCTCAGGGCACCGGGGAGCTGTTTTTT
V gene: TRBV12-3/TRBV12-4; D gene: .; clone size: few; J gene: TRBJ1-1; CDR3 protein: CASKGPTAEAFF; CDR3 DNA: TGTGCCAGCAAGGGACCTACGGCTGAAGCTTTCTTT
V gene: TRBV11-3; D gene: .; clone size: many; J gene: TRBJ2-2; CDR3 protein: CASKPGLGATGELFF; CDR3 DNA: TGTGCCAGCAAGCCAGGGTTGGGGGCCACCGGGGAGCTGTTTTTT
V gene: TRBV6-5; D gene: .; clone size: many; J gene: TRBJ2-5; CDR3 protein: CASKGAGRETQYF; CDR3 DNA: TGTGCCAGCAAGGGTGCGGGGAGAGAGACCCAGTACTTC
V gene: TRBV27; D gene: .; clone size: many; J gene: TRBJ2-7; CDR3 protein: CASSNQLNYEQYF; CDR3 DNA: TGTGCCAGCAGCAACCAATTAAACTACGAGCAGTACTTC
V gene: TRBV12-3/TRBV12-4; D gene: TRBD2; clone size: .; J gene: TRBJ2-2; CDR3 protein: CASRRAGGSRELFF; CDR3 DNA: TGTGCCAGCAGGAGGGCGGGAGGTAGCAGGGAGCTGTTTTTT
V gene: TRBV7-2; D gene: .; clone size: many; J gene: TRBJ1-2; CDR3 protein: CASSLVRQGTYGYTF; CDR3 DNA: TGTGCCAGCAGCTTAGTACGTCAGGGTACCTATGGCTACACCTTC
V gene: TRBV20-1; D gene: .; clone size: few; J gene: TRBJ2-3; CDR3 protein: CSARDQKSGGGARTDTQYF; CDR3 DNA: TGCAGTGCTAGAGATCAGAAATCTGGTGGGGGGGCTAGAACAGATACGCAGTATTTT
V gene: TRBV4-1; D gene: TRBD1; clone size: many; J gene: TRBJ2-5; CDR3 protein: CASSQPYPDREKTQYF; CDR3 DNA: TGCGCCAGCAGCCAACCATACCCGGACAGGGAAAAGACCCAGTACTTC
V gene: TRBV12-5; D gene: TRBD1; clone size: many; J gene: TRBJ1-5; CDR3 protein: CASGLYIRGGRGLHQPQHF; CDR3 DNA: TGTGCTAGTGGTTTGTATATACGGGGGGGCAGGGGGCTTCATCAGCCCCAGCATTTT
V gene: TRBV19; D gene: .; clone size: many; J gene: TRBJ1-1; CDR3 protein: CASSIGQAPMNTEAFF; CDR3 DNA: TGTGCCAGTAGTATCGGGCAGGCCCCAATGAACACTGAAGCTTTCTTT
V gene: TRBV7-8; D gene: TRBD2; clone size: many; J gene: TRBJ2-4; CDR3 protein: CASSFPRGGLAKNIQYF; CDR3 DNA: TGTGCCAGCAGCTTCCCCCGGGGGGGTCTAGCCAAAAACATTCAGTACTTC
V gene: TRBV28; D gene: TRBD1; clone size: many; J gene: TRBJ2-7; CDR3 protein: CASRTGGFSEQYF; CDR3 DNA: TGTGCCAGCAGGACAGGGGGCTTTAGCGAGCAGTACTTC
V gene: TRBV18; D gene: TRBD1; clone size: .; J gene: TRBJ2-2; CDR3 protein: CASSKGQVNTGELFF; CDR3 DNA: TGTGCCAGCTCAAAGGGACAGGTTAACACCGGGGAGCTGTTTTTT
V gene: TRBV7-2; D gene: .; clone size: many; J gene: TRBJ2-5; CDR3 protein: CASSYAGTHQETQYF; CDR3 DNA: TGTGCCAGCAGCTACGCCGGGACCCACCAAGAGACCCAGTACTTC
V gene: TRBV4-1; D gene: .; clone size: many; J gene: TRBJ2-7; CDR3 protein: CASSQEQSTYEQYF; CDR3 DNA: TGCGCCAGCAGCCAAGAACAGAGTACCTACGAGCAGTACTTC
V gene: TRBV12-3/TRBV12-4; D gene: .; clone size: many; J gene: TRBJ2-7; CDR3 protein: CASRPDDYEQYF; CDR3 DNA: TGTGCCAGCCGCCCTGACGACTACGAGCAGTACTTC